Given below is one TCR beta chain in context. The antigen is not known. This sample stems from a study of cytomegalovirus exposure and HLA in healthy donors. The study ran its PCR with 60 Vbeta and 13 Jbeta primers. Repertoires were generated with immunoSEQ multiplex PCR, while TCRdb's copy carries only in-frame clones and drops some. The table shows over 85,000 clones, with about 80% occurring only once. Points from the study as a whole: CMV serostatus was the sole immune exposure information available. Donors were assumed by presence/absence analyses to have roughly uniform sequencing depth. Altogether, around 160 TCR beta chains were recorded as cytomegalovirus-associated.

The sequencing input was PBMCs. The receptor's source is a man aged 40-50 years in good health and CMV-seronegative.

The CDR3 region is CASSSRRLSYNEQFF. The CDR3, as DNA: TGTGCCAGCAGTTCTCGGAGGCTCTCCTACAATGAGCAGTTCTTC. The gene calls are TRBV27 and TRBJ2-1; the D gene is possibly TRBD2 (5 bases). Per germline, CDR1 MNHEY and CDR2 SMNVEV (reference sequence). This CDR3 region has 15 residues. V was shortened by 4 bases and J by 0 bases, with 10 bases between the two germline ends.